This TCR beta chain was captured in a study of shared clonotypes between healthy human individuals. Comment on this clone: Its antigen is unknown.

Genomic DNA of each subset was evenly split across several immunoSEQ plates. Original analysis: ImmunoSEQ supplied junction-only sequences lacking quality scores, so filtering was different. The table came from immunoSEQ multiplex PCR; TCRdb's copy has only in-frame clones and leaves some out. Clonal size and the V and J genes are those of that table, whereas D and trimming came from the DNA. This table has about 2 million clones, just under 95% appearing once. Trimming at V came to 0 bases and at J to 4 bases, leaving 4 bases not matched to a gene. The CDR3 loop spans 15 amino acids. CDR1 and CDR2 from the germline V gene are LNHNV and YYDKDF (reference sequence). Points from the study as a whole: Generally, naive subsets (rather than memory subsets) showed larger estimated richness.

Naive CD8 cells were CD45RO-negative, positively selected for CCR7, excluding terminally differentiated effector memory CD45RA+ cells. The source of this sequence is a man younger than 35 in good health. Sequenced material: naive CD8+ T cells sorted from blood. The chain combines TRBV15 with TRBJ2-3, with 7 bases lining up with TRBD2. CDR3 loop: CATSRDPTSADTQYF. The CDR3 DNA sequence: TGTGCCACCAGCAGAGACCCTACTAGCGCAGATACGCAGTATTTT.